A single sample gave rise to the 7 T cell receptor beta chains below, sequenced in a study of blood T cell repertoires in COVID-19. Clones were sequenced by immunoSEQ multiplex PCR, and TCRdb holds only the in-frame ones, with some missing. In the table there are under 200,000 clones, approximately 85% of which are singletons. The sample consisted of peripheral blood. The source of these receptors is a woman aged 80 or over with acute or convalescent COVID-19.

This clone was seen a few times. The rearrangement uses TRBV10-1 and TRBJ2-3, with a tentative D call TRBD1 (5 bases). CDR3 length: 13 amino acids. Germline V gene sequence: CDR1 WNHNN, CDR2 SYGVQD (reference sequence). The V gene lost 9 bases and the J gene lost 9 bases, with 19 bases spanning the gap. The CDR3: CASRATVTGTQYF. In nucleotides, the CDR3 is TGCGCCAGTAGAGCGACAGTCACAGGAACGCAGTATTTT.

This rearrangement joins TRBV2 to TRBJ2-3; D is uncertain. The CDR3 covers 12 residues. V was pared by 7 bases and J by 6 bases, with 11 bases between. CDR1 and CDR2 (germline): SNHLY, FYNNEI. The DNA for the CDR3 is TGTGCCAGCAAGGAGCACACGGATACGCAGTATTTT. It translates to CASKEHTDTQYF.

This clone was observed a few times. This sequence joins TRBV7-9 and TRBJ1-4, with D uncertain. The length of the CDR3 is 11 residues. Trimming removed 3 bases from V and 8 bases from J, with 4 bases in between. Germline-derived CDR1 and CDR2 are SEHNR and FQNEAQ (reference sequence). The CDR3 reads CASSLQEKLFF. The CDR3 DNA reads TGTGCCAGCAGCTTGCAGGAAAAACTGTTTTTT.

This chain joins TRBV29-1 and TRBJ1-1; tentatively, D is TRBD1 (5 bases). The germline gives CDR1 SQVTM, CDR2 ANQGSEA. The V end was cut by 4 bases, the J end by 4 bases, with 13 bases between. The length of the CDR3 is 13 residues. CDR3 loop: CSVAGEGTTEAFF. CDR3 DNA: TGCAGCGTTGCTGGGGAGGGGACCACTGAAGCTTTCTTT.

The chain links TRBV6-2 or TRBV6-3 to TRBJ1-5; 7 bases map to TRBD1. The CDR3 runs to 17 residues. Germline V CDR1 and CDR2: MNHEY, SVGEGT. V dropped 2 bases and J dropped 2; count of bases not matched to a gene: 9. CDR3 protein: CASSYPPTGVGNQPQHF. The CDR3 coding sequence is TGTGCCAGCAGTTACCCTCCCACAGGGGTGGGCAATCAGCCCCAGCATTTT.

The rearrangement links TRBV6-5 to TRBJ1-2; D is unresolved. V was cut by 5 bases and J by 1 base, with 5 bases left in between. The CDR3 sequence is 12 residues long. Germline CDR1 and CDR2: MNHEY and SVGAGI. This CDR3 is CASSQINYGYTF. The CDR3 coding sequence is TGTGCCAGCAGTCAGATTAACTATGGCTACACCTTC.

This sequence joins TRBV6-5 and TRBJ1-2; TRBD1 agrees at 8 bases. The CDR3 has 12 residues. The junction had 5 bases not matched to a gene; V was cut back by 6 bases and J by 8 bases. Germline lookup yields CDR1 MNHEY and CDR2 SVGAGI. The DNA for the CDR3 is TGTGCCAGCAGCCTAGACAGGGGAGGCTACACCTTC. This codes for CASSLDRGGYTF.